A single sample gave rise to the 14 T cell receptor beta chains below, sequenced in a study of neurological immune-mediated disorders. Using its own MiXCR run on the 5' RACE reads, TCRdb lists one record per CDR3 protein. The sample yields approximately 74,000 distinct CDR3 sequences, about 9.7% seen once. Sequenced material: PBMCs. The source of these receptors is a man aged 50-60 years in good health.

The chain combines TRBV20-1 with TRBJ2-2; D is possibly TRBD1 (5 bases). There are 15 residues in the CDR3. With 1 base removed from V and 5 bases from J, the gap between germline ends came to 14 bases. The germline V gene has CDR1 DFQATT and CDR2 SNEGSKA (reference sequence). The CDR3 DNA is TGCAGTGCTAGAGGGCAGCAGGGATGGACCGGGGAGCTGTTTTTT. Translation gives CSARGQQGWTGELFF.

This clonotype was seen many times. The chain couples TRBV5-5 to TRBJ2-3, with 9 bases lining up with TRBD2. CDR3 length equals 15 residues. Trimming cost V 4 bases and J 1 base; bases outside gene matches: 4. Germline-derived CDR1 and CDR2 are SGHKS and YYEKEE (reference sequence). This CDR3 reads CASSRRLAGTDTQYF. The CDR3 DNA sequence: TGTGCCAGCAGCCGCCGACTAGCGGGCACAGATACGCAGTATTTT.

This clonotype was detected many times. CDR3 in DNA: TGTGCCAGCAGCTTAGAGGGACAGTATAATTCACCCCTCCACTTT. Translation: CASSLEGQYNSPLHF. This chain connects TRBV7-9 to TRBJ1-6; the match to TRBD1 covers 7 bases. CDR3 length: 15 residues. V dropped 1 base and J dropped 4; count of bases not matched to a gene: 1. Germline CDR1 reads SEHNR; CDR2 reads FQNEAQ (reference sequence).

This clonotype was seen at least ten times. The rearrangement links TRBV5-1 to TRBJ2-1; D perhaps matches TRBD2 (6 bases). The CDR3 length is 15 residues. V dropped 0 bases and J dropped 5 bases, with 12 bases sitting between them. Germline CDR1 reads SGHRS; CDR2 reads YFSETQ. CDR3 protein: CASSLVPGVNNEQFF. The CDR3 nucleotides read TGCGCCAGCAGCTTGGTTCCGGGAGTTAACAATGAGCAGTTCTTC. Looking up the rest from reference TRBV5-1 and TRBJ2-1 gives the full variable domain: KAGVTQTPRYLIKTRGQQVTLSCSPISGHRSVSWYQQTPGQGLQFLFEYFSETQRNKGNFPGRFSGRQFSNSRSEMNVSTLELGDSALYLCASSLVPGVNNEQFFGPGTRLTVL.

This clonotype was counted at least ten times. The chain combines TRBV29-1 with TRBJ1-2; no reliable D call. The CDR3 covers 12 residues. Trimming pared 4 bases from V and 0 bases from J, leaving 6 bases between. Per germline, CDR1 SQVTM and CDR2 ANQGSEA. The CDR3 coding sequence is TGCAGCGTTGTGAGTCCTAACTATGGCTACACCTTC. It codes for CSVVSPNYGYTF.

This clonotype came up many times. The chain recombines TRBV2 with TRBJ2-2, with D possibly TRBD1 on 6 matching bases. The CDR3 is made up of 15 amino acids. Trimming pared 3 bases from V and 4 bases from J, leaving 12 bases between. The V gene's germline CDR1 is SNHLY and CDR2 FYNNEI. Written as DNA, the CDR3 is TGTGCCAGCAGTGACGACAGGCGAGGCACCGGGGAGCTGTTTTTT. It translates to CASSDDRRGTGELFF. The full variable domain, rest sourced from reference TRBV2 and TRBJ2-2, is EPEVTQTPSHQVTQMGQEVILRCVPISNHLYFYWYRQILGQKVEFLVSFYNNEISEKSEIFDDQFSVERPDGSNFTLKIRSTKLEDSAMYFCASSDDRRGTGELFFGEGSRLTVL.

This clonotype was picked up many times. The V and J genes are TRBV27 and TRBJ2-1; D is unclear. Germline CDR1 MNHEY, CDR2 SMNVEV (reference sequence). Trimming cost V 2 bases and J 0 bases, with 8 bases left between them. The CDR3 is made up of 15 amino acids. As DNA, the CDR3 is TGTGCCAGCAGTTTAAGCACCAGCTCCTACAATGAGCAGTTCTTC. Translation gives CASSLSTSSYNEQFF.

This clonotype appeared many times. This CDR3 reads CASSRDTYTGELFF. In DNA, the CDR3 is TGCGCCAGCTCACGGGACACCTACACCGGGGAGCTGTTTTTT. This rearrangement joins TRBV5-1 to TRBJ2-2, with a tentative D call TRBD1 (6 bases). From germline, CDR1 is SGHRS and CDR2 YFSETQ. V was cut by 7 bases and J by 3 bases, with 13 bases left in between. The CDR3 totals 14 residues.

This clonotype was counted only a few times. The J gene is TRBJ2-1, the V gene TRBV7-3; no reliable D call. V was pared by 3 bases and J by 5 bases, with 8 bases between. In germline, CDR1 is SGHTA, CDR2 FQGTGA. CDR3 length equals 13 residues. This CDR3 is CASSLRRDNEQFF. DNA of the CDR3: TGTGCCAGCAGCTTGAGACGGGACAATGAGCAGTTCTTC.

The rearrangement links TRBV7-2 to TRBJ2-1; D unresolved. Between the trimmed V and J ends, which lost 5 bases and 9 bases, there was a span of 23 bases. CDR3 size: 16 residues. CDR1 is SGHTA, CDR2 FQGNSA, per germline. The CDR3 sequence is CASSRNTMGVGGEQFF. The CDR3 bases are TGTGCCAGCAGCCGAAATACAATGGGCGTAGGTGGTGAGCAGTTCTTC. Combining the CDR3 with reference TRBV7-2 and TRBJ2-1 gives the whole variable domain GAGVSQSPSNKVTEKGKDVELRCDPISGHTALYWYRQSLGQGLEFLIYFQGNSAPDKSGLPSDRFSAERTGGSVSTLTIQRTQQEDSAVYLCASSRNTMGVGGEQFFGPGTRLTVL.

This clonotype was observed at least ten times. The CDR3 DNA reads as TGTGCCAGCAGTTTATGGGTAGCGGGAACCACAGATACGCAGTATTTT. This codes for CASSLWVAGTTDTQYF. J is TRBJ2-3 and V is TRBV28; 8 positions agree with TRBD2. Germline values: CDR1 MDHEN, CDR2 SYDVKM. The trim removed 0 bases at V and 2 bases at J, leaving 4 bases unmatched. The CDR3 runs to 16 residues. The whole variable domain, filled in from reference TRBV28 and TRBJ2-3, reads DVKVTQSSRYLVKRTGEKVFLECVQDMDHENMFWYRQDPGLGLRLIYFSYDVKMKEKGDIPEGYSVSREKKERFSLILESASTNQTSMYLCASSLWVAGTTDTQYFGPGTRLTVL.

V gene TRBV29-1 combines with J gene TRBJ2-1; tentative D call: TRBD2 (6 bases). The V end was cut by 8 bases, the J end by 9 bases, with 17 bases between. The CDR3 is made up of 12 amino acids. CDR1 SQVTM and CDR2 ANQGSEA come from the germline V gene. The CDR3, as DNA: TGCAGCACATCAGGCGGGACTGTTGAGCAGTTCTTC. Translated: CSTSGGTVEQFF.

This clonotype was counted many times. This chain links TRBV29-1 with TRBJ2-7; D is perhaps TRBD1 or TRBD2 (5 bases each). CDR1 is SQVTM, CDR2 ANQGSEA, per germline. Trimming left V 3 bases short and J 1 base short, with 10 bases between. The CDR3 has 13 residues. The CDR3 nucleotides are TGCAGCGTTGAGGGACGGAAATCCTACGAGCAGTACTTC. It specifies CSVEGRKSYEQYF.

This clonotype occurred many times. The CDR3 nucleotides are TGCAGTGCTCCTCGGGAGGACTACGAGCAGTACTTC. It encodes CSAPREDYEQYF. This chain uses TRBV20-1 with TRBJ2-7, with 7 bases lining up with TRBD2. After removal of 5 bases from V and 3 bases from J, the junction contained 4 bases not matched to a gene. CDR1 DFQATT and CDR2 SNEGSKA come from the germline V gene (reference sequence). CDR3 length: 12 amino acids.